This TCR beta chain was sequenced in a study of beta chain features in type 1 diabetes. Study as a whole: Examination covered under 110 million sorted cells spanning all samples.

Overall study results and limits: The influence of HLA type on TCRB rearrangement stayed undetermined.

This clone was found a few times. Its antigen is not known. The length of the CDR3 is 14 residues. J gave up 5 bases and V 6 bases, and 7 bases lay outside the gene matches. Germline V gene data show CDR1 as MNHEY and CDR2 as SVGAGI. Investigators reverse transcribed all isolated RNA, so they sequenced expressed TCRB transcripts. Data came from immunoSEQ multiplex PCR; TCRdb stores just in-frame clones and leaves some out. The sample holds hundreds of thousands of clones; around 15% are singletons and the top ten take 0.093%. Sequencing input: naive CD4+ T cells from blood. The source of this sequence is a man aged 18 to 35 in good health. The chain recombines TRBV6-5 with TRBJ2-5; TRBD1 matches 9 bases. Here the CDR3 reads CASSGTGRGETQYF. The CDR3 DNA sequence: TGTGCCAGCAGCGGGACAGGGAGGGGGGAGACCCAGTACTTC.